A single sample gave rise to the 27 T cell receptor beta chains below, sequenced in a study of Tregs in tolerant kidney transplant recipients. Profiled with immunoSEQ multiplex PCR; TCRdb holds only in-frame clones, not every one. The data show about 110,000 clones, around 90% seen once. The sequencing here drew on CD4+ T cells from blood, taken before the transplant. The receptors here all came from a human donor who received a combined kidney and bone marrow transplant.

This chain links TRBV5-1 with TRBJ2-1, with 10 bases matching TRBD1. Trimming removed 4 bases from V and 9 bases from J; junction bases left unmatched: 13. CDR1 SGHRS and CDR2 YFSETQ come from the germline V gene. The CDR3 contains 16 residues. CDR3 DNA sequence: TGCGCCAGCAGCCCAGACCCGGGACAGGGGTTTACTGAGCAGTTCTTC. This encodes CASSPDPGQGFTEQFF.

The chain combines TRBV6-5 with TRBJ2-2; maybe TRBD1 (5 bases). V gave up 4 bases and J gave up 4 bases, with 13 bases separating them. This CDR3 comprises 15 residues. CDR1 and CDR2 (germline): MNHEY, SVGAGI. CDR3 protein: CASSSWQGSTGELFF. CDR3 nucleotides: TGTGCCAGCAGTTCTTGGCAGGGTAGCACCGGGGAGCTGTTTTTT.

This chain joins TRBV5-4 and TRBJ1-3; D may be TRBD1 (6 bases). V was clipped by 1 base and J by 2 bases, with 10 bases between them. The CDR3 extends over 15 amino acids. From germline, CDR1 is SGHNT and CDR2 YYREEE (reference sequence). The CDR3 bases are TGTGCCAGCAGCTTGACCGGGACACCTGGAAACACCATATATTTT. It is translated as CASSLTGTPGNTIYF.

J is TRBJ1-1 and V is TRBV5-1, with a possible D match to TRBD1 (6 bases). Trimming shortened V by 0 bases and J by 1 base, and 10 bases separated the two germline ends. The germline V gene encodes CDR1 SGHRS and CDR2 YFSETQ. This CDR3 is built from 15 residues. The CDR3 DNA reads as TGCGCCAGCAGCTTGGGACAGGCGGGGAACACTGAAGCTTTCTTT. Protein: CASSLGQAGNTEAFF.

This chain links TRBV10-3 with TRBJ2-7, with 8 bases identical to TRBD2. This CDR3 is built from 14 residues. Germline lookup yields CDR1 ENHRY and CDR2 SYGVKD. The trim removed 7 bases at V and 7 bases at J, leaving 12 bases unmatched. The CDR3 sequence is CAIKGVSGSLEQYF. CDR3 sequence (DNA): TGTGCCATCAAGGGGGTGAGCGGGAGTTTGGAGCAGTACTTC.

This sequence joins TRBV14 and TRBJ2-1, with D tentatively TRBD2 (6 bases). CDR3 length: 14 amino acids. Per germline, CDR1 SGHDN and CDR2 FVKESK. V was clipped by 1 base and J by 6 bases, with 10 bases between them. The CDR3 loop is CASSQVLGGNEQFF. The CDR3 nucleotides read TGTGCCAGCAGCCAAGTGCTGGGAGGCAATGAGCAGTTCTTC.

CDR3 coding DNA: TGTGCCAGCAGCTCCCAGGGGAATCAGCCCCAGCATTTT. It encodes CASSSQGNQPQHF. The gene calls are TRBV11-2 and TRBJ1-5; D perhaps matches TRBD1 (6 bases). The germline V and J ends were trimmed by 4 bases and 4 bases, with 8 bases remaining between them. This CDR3 is 13 amino acids long. Looked up from germline, CDR1 is SGHAT and CDR2 is FQNNGV.

V usage is TRBV6-1 and J usage is TRBJ1-1, with D possibly TRBD1 on 5 matching bases. Germline V CDR1 and CDR2: MNHNS, SASEGT. Trimming pared 7 bases from V and 11 bases from J, leaving 17 bases between. The CDR3 contains 12 residues. As DNA, the CDR3 is TGTGCCAGCATTCGGACCGGGACTTCTGCTTTCTTT. This codes for CASIRTGTSAFF.

The sample holds one count of this clone. This rearrangement joins TRBV5-4 to TRBJ2-7; 9 nucleotides agree with TRBD1. CDR1 is SGHNT and CDR2 is YYREEE in the germline V gene (reference sequence). This CDR3 region has 15 residues. V trimming: 5 bases; J trimming: 4 bases; junction bases outside the gene matches: 10. The CDR3 sequence is CASRSDRGGGYEQYF. In nucleotides, the CDR3 is TGTGCCAGCAGGTCGGACAGGGGTGGAGGATACGAGCAGTACTTC.

The CDR3 here is CASSWGTGGTEAFF. CDR3 bases: TGCGCCAGCAGCTGGGGGACAGGGGGCACTGAAGCTTTCTTT. The rearrangement links TRBV5-1 to TRBJ1-1; 11 bases agree with TRBD1. J gave up 4 bases and V 3 bases, and 2 bases lay outside the gene matches. There are 14 residues in the CDR3. Germline V gives CDR1 SGHRS, CDR2 YFSETQ.

The J gene is TRBJ1-2, the V gene TRBV5-4; D perhaps matches TRBD1 (5 bases). Trimming shortened V by 9 bases and J by 8 bases, and 17 bases separated the two germline ends. This CDR3 has 12 amino acids. The germline gives CDR1 SGHNT, CDR2 YYREEE (reference sequence). The DNA of the CDR3 is TGTGCCACCCTTTTAAGGGGCGGAGGCTACACCTTC. It translates to CATLLRGGGYTF.

The V gene is TRBV5-4, the J gene TRBJ2-4, with TRBD1 matching over 8 bases. With 0 bases clipped from V and 0 bases from J, the junction kept 5 bases outside the gene matches. CDR3 length: 17 amino acids. In germline, CDR1 is SGHNT, CDR2 YYREEE (reference sequence). CDR3 sequence (DNA): TGTGCCAGCAGCTTGGCGGCAGGGGGCGCAGCCAAAAACATTCAGTACTTC. It specifies CASSLAAGGAAKNIQYF.

This clone was recorded only once. V and J are TRBV5-8 and TRBJ2-3; D is possibly TRBD2 (6 bases). The germline gives CDR1 SGHTS, CDR2 YDEGEE. V gave up 4 bases and J gave up 0 bases, with 15 bases separating them. CDR3 length: 16 residues. DNA of the CDR3: TGTGCCAGCAGCCCAATGCGGCGGGGTAGCACAGATACGCAGTATTTT. Protein: CASSPMRRGSTDTQYF.

The genes are TRBV10-1 and TRBJ1-1; 9 bases map to TRBD1. V shed 2 bases, J shed 5 bases, and the junction held 6 bases outside the gene matches. The CDR3 has 15 residues. CDR1 is WNHNN, CDR2 SYGVQD, per germline (reference sequence). Here the CDR3 reads CASSEPGQGKTEAFF. The CDR3 region has the DNA TGCGCCAGCAGTGAGCCGGGACAGGGAAAGACTGAAGCTTTCTTT.

The gene calls are TRBV2 and TRBJ1-5; weak D call: TRBD1 (5 bases). The CDR3 spans 16 residues. V shed 3 bases and J shed 2 bases, with 14 bases lying between them. Looked up from germline, CDR1 is SNHLY and CDR2 is FYNNEI. The CDR3 spells CASSEYQGPGNQPQHF. DNA of the CDR3: TGTGCCAGCAGTGAGTACCAGGGTCCGGGCAATCAGCCCCAGCATTTT.

This sequence joins TRBV4-1 and TRBJ2-5; TRBD2 aligns across 8 bases. CDR3 length: 20 residues. Germline V gene lookup returns CDR1 MGHRA and CDR2 YSYEKL. V lost 4 bases to trimming and J lost 2 bases; unmatched junction nucleotides: 21. This CDR3 is CASSPASILSGLVFQETQYF. Written as DNA, the CDR3 is TGCGCCAGCAGCCCTGCATCGATCCTATCGGGACTAGTGTTTCAAGAGACCCAGTACTTC.

The chain has TRBV27 and TRBJ2-2; 8 bases are a match to TRBD2. The germline gives CDR1 MNHEY, CDR2 SMNVEV (reference sequence). J lost 6 bases, V lost 6 bases, and 9 bases had no gene match. This CDR3 has 15 residues. The chain's CDR3 is CASSYSGAGPGELFF. The DNA of the CDR3 is TGTGCCAGCAGCTATAGCGGGGCGGGACCCGGGGAGCTGTTTTTT.

The chain employs TRBV29-1 and TRBJ1-2, with TRBD1 matching over 12 bases. This CDR3 comprises 14 residues. Trimming took 6 bases from V and 0 from J; bases not matched to a gene: 2. Germline CDR1 and CDR2: SQVTM and ANQGSEA. The CDR3 protein is CSVGDRGPNYGYTF. DNA of the CDR3: TGCAGCGTAGGGGACAGGGGGCCTAACTATGGCTACACCTTC. The entire variable domain, with the rest obtained from reference TRBV29-1 and TRBJ1-2, is as follows: SAVISQKPSRDICQRGTSLTIQCQVDSQVTMMFWYRQQPGQSLTLIATANQGSEATYESGFVIDKFPISRPNLTFSTLTVSNMSPEDSSIYLCSVGDRGPNYGYTFGSGTRLTVV.

V is TRBV29-1 and J is TRBJ2-5; a possible D gene is TRBD1 (5 bases). CDR3 size: 12 residues. CDR1 and CDR2 from the germline V gene are SQVTM and ANQGSEA. V lost 4 bases and J lost 5, with 11 bases in between. CDR3 in DNA: TGCAGCGTTGGTGGGGCGGTGGAGACCCAGTACTTC. Translating gives CSVGGAVETQYF.

The J gene is TRBJ2-7, the V gene TRBV25-1; TRBD2 matches at 10 bases. Trimming took 3 bases from V and 2 from J; bases not matched to a gene: 4. The CDR3 spans 15 residues. The germline CDR1 and CDR2 sequences are MGHDK and SYGVNS. The CDR3 DNA is TGTGCCAGCAGTGACGGGACTAGCGAACCCTACGAGCAGTACTTC. Protein: CASSDGTSEPYEQYF.

The V call is TRBV30, the J call TRBJ1-1; 7 nucleotides align to TRBD1. The CDR3 runs 18 residues. CDR1 and CDR2 from the germline V gene are GTSNPN and SVGIG (reference sequence). With V trimmed by 3 bases and J by 0 bases, 16 bases remained unmatched. The CDR3 is CAWRPGPGTAPMNTEAFF. For the CDR3, the DNA is TGTGCCTGGAGGCCAGGCCCCGGGACAGCCCCAATGAACACTGAAGCTTTCTTT.

The chain joins TRBV11-3 to TRBJ2-1, with 15 bases lining up with TRBD2. Trimming at V came to 5 bases and at J to 10 bases, leaving 9 bases not matched to a gene. CDR1 SGHNT and CDR2 YENEEA come from the germline V gene. CDR3 length: 16 residues. The CDR3 loop reads CASSVAWTSGRGEQFF. CDR3 DNA: TGTGCCAGCAGCGTTGCCTGGACTAGCGGGAGGGGGGAGCAGTTCTTC.

The chain has TRBV12-5 and TRBJ2-3; unclear D gene. V gave up 6 bases and J gave up 5 bases, with 9 bases separating them. CDR1 is LGHNT, CDR2 FRNRAP, per germline. This CDR3 contains 12 residues. CDR3 protein: CASGFREDTQYF. CDR3 DNA sequence: TGTGCTAGTGGGTTCCGAGAAGATACGCAGTATTTT.

This clone is a singleton in its sample. The CDR3 region is CASSLATDRAEAFF. As DNA, the CDR3 is TGTGCCAGCAGCTTAGCAACGGACAGGGCCGAAGCTTTCTTT. The V and J genes are TRBV7-9 and TRBJ1-1, with TRBD1 identical over 8 bases. CDR1 SEHNR and CDR2 FQNEAQ come from the germline V gene (reference sequence). The CDR3 length is 14 residues. J was trimmed by 8 bases and V by 0 bases; bases with no gene match: 5.

This chain uses TRBV6-6 with TRBJ1-2; 9 bases agree with TRBD1. V lost 10 bases to trimming and J lost 7 bases; unmatched junction nucleotides: 13. The CDR3 runs 14 residues. Per the germline V gene, CDR1 is MNHNY and CDR2 is SVGAGI (reference sequence). The CDR3 DNA is TGTGCCACAAAGCCCCCGGGACAGGGAGCTGGCTACACCTTC. Protein product: CATKPPGQGAGYTF.

The rearrangement joins TRBV11-2 to TRBJ2-5; D not resolved. Trimming took off 5 bases at V and 2 bases at J, with 9 bases between the two ends. CDR1 and CDR2 (germline): SGHAT, FQNNGV. CDR3 length: 13 residues. CDR3: CASSRRRQETQYF. DNA for the CDR3: TGTGCCAGCAGCCGCCGCCGGCAAGAGACCCAGTACTTC.

The J gene is TRBJ1-4, the V gene TRBV10-2, with 7 bases aligning to TRBD1. Losses at the gene ends were 2 bases for V and 8 bases for J; bases not matched to a gene: 8. Per germline, CDR1 WSHSY and CDR2 SAAADI. The length of the CDR3 is 15 residues. In DNA form, the CDR3 reads TGCGCCAGCAGTGAGCCGAGACAGGGCTGGGAAAAACTGTTTTTT. This gives the protein CASSEPRQGWEKLFF.